This TCR beta chain emerged from a study of blood T cell repertoires in COVID-19. Overall study: The cDNA or gDNA used as material had been derived from T cells, B-cell-depleted T cells, or PBMCs.

Looked up from germline, CDR1 is KGHSH and CDR2 is LQKENI. The CDR3 length is 17 residues. V shed 0 bases, J shed 9 bases, and the junction held 12 bases outside the gene matches. In the original processing: Reference gene primer amplification gave nucleated cell count estimates. Profiling relied on immunoSEQ multiplex PCR, and the TCRdb table lists in-frame clones only, not all of them. D and trimming were read from the DNA, whereas the V and J calls and clone size are those reported in that table. This repertoire shows 80,000 or so clones, about 86% found once; its top ten account for approximately 44%.

Sequencing was carried out using peripheral blood. V gene TRBV18 combines with J gene TRBJ2-1; 9 bases fit TRBD2. The TCR was taken from a man of 80 years or more with acute or convalescent COVID-19. CDR3 loop: CASSPPGGSSGIGEQFF. In DNA form, the CDR3 reads TGTGCCAGCTCACCACCGGGGGGCTCTAGCGGGATAGGTGAGCAGTTCTTC.